Listed below are T cell receptor beta chains from one sample, sequenced in a study of T cell repertoires in cytomegalovirus infection. TCRdb reanalysed the reads using MiXCR and keeps one entry per CDR3 protein. Of hundreds of thousands of distinct CDR3 sequences in the sample, roughly 18% were seen once. The sequencing input was PBMCs. The receptors originated from a human donor in good health (CMV status not recorded). Some clones in this sample may be carry-over from other donors' samples. CDR3s include the opening cysteine and the closing phenylalanine or tryptophan. A D gene is named only where the DNA matches it firmly. Part of the rows lack a size; the others show once, few, many or a class for expanded clones.

TRBJ1-2,NA,NA,TRBV5-4,CASSSNRGVNYGYTF,TGTGCCAGCAGCTCAAATCGGGGGGTTAACTATGGCTACACCTTC
TRBJ2-1,TRBD2,many,TRBV11-2,CASSQLAGVYNEQFF,TGTGCCAGCAGCCAACTAGCGGGAGTCTACAATGAGCAGTTCTTC
TRBJ2-7,NA,NA,TRBV29-1,CSARSSYEQYF,TGCAGCGCCAGGAGCTCCTACGAGCAGTACTTC
TRBJ1-3,NA,many,TRBV7-2,CASSRRTSSGNTIYF,TGTGCCAGCAGCCGCAGGACTAGCTCTGGAAACACCATATATTTT
TRBJ2-1,TRBD1,NA,TRBV7-6,CASRQGGPYNEQFF,TGTGCCAGCAGACAGGGGGGCCCCTACAATGAGCAGTTCTTC
TRBJ2-1,NA,NA,TRBV4-1,CASTALSASSYNEQFF,TGCGCCAGCACCGCTCTTAGCGCGAGCTCCTACAATGAGCAGTTCTTC
TRBJ2-3,NA,few,TRBV7-2,CASSLRFGQGVFSDTQYF,TGTGCCAGCAGCTTAAGGTTCGGGCAGGGTGTGTTCTCAGATACGCAGTATTTT
TRBJ2-1,TRBD1,few,TRBV19,CASRWDRGTNEQFF,TGTGCCAGTAGGTGGGACAGGGGGACGAATGAGCAGTTCTTC
TRBJ2-3,NA,NA,TRBV12-3/TRBV12-4,CASSSSGRTDTQYF,TGTGCCAGCAGTTCAAGCGGTCGAACAGATACGCAGTATTTT
TRBJ1-4,NA,NA,TRBV25-1,CASSNAGYLNEKLFF,TGTGCCAGCAGTAATGCGGGATACTTAAATGAAAAACTGTTTTTT
TRBJ1-2,NA,NA,TRBV2,CASSEFGGEGYTF,TGTGCCAGCAGTGAATTTGGTGGTGAGGGCTACACCTTC
TRBJ2-7,TRBD2,NA,TRBV6-1,CASREREGLAVYEQYF,TGTGCCAGCAGGGAGAGAGAGGGACTAGCGGTTTACGAGCAGTACTTC
TRBJ1-1,TRBD1,few,TRBV6-6,CASSLTIRQGVEAFF,TGTGCCAGCAGCCTAACTATAAGACAGGGGGTCGAAGCTTTCTTT
TRBJ2-1,NA,NA,TRBV29-1,CSVSKRSYNEQFF,TGCAGCGTATCTAAACGCTCCTACAATGAGCAGTTCTTC
TRBJ2-7,TRBD2,few,TRBV7-6,CASRQTSGGSYEQYF,TGTGCCAGCAGACAGACTAGCGGGGGCTCCTACGAGCAGTACTTC
TRBJ2-7,TRBD2,NA,TRBV27,CASSFTAGGGYEQYF,TGTGCCAGCAGTTTTACGGCGGGAGGTGGGTACGAGCAGTACTTC
TRBJ2-1,NA,NA,TRBV18,CASSPPSRGSYNEQFF,TGTGCCAGCTCACCACCGAGCAGGGGCTCCTACAATGAGCAGTTCTTC
TRBJ2-5,TRBD2,few,TRBV5-1,CASSSLIAGVETQYF,TGCGCCAGCAGCTCTCTGATTGCGGGAGTCGAGACCCAGTACTTC
TRBJ2-3,NA,few,TRBV6-2/TRBV6-3,CASSYQADITDTQYF,TGTGCCAGCAGTTATCAAGCGGATATCACAGATACGCAGTATTTT
TRBJ2-1,TRBD2,few,TRBV4-3,CASSPQVLAGAPYNEQFF,TGCGCCAGCAGCCCGCAAGTCCTAGCGGGAGCCCCCTACAATGAGCAGTTCTTC
TRBJ1-4,NA,many,TRBV7-8,CASSLGGTTSEKLFF,TGTGCCAGCAGCTTAGGAGGGACAACAAGTGAAAAACTGTTTTTT
TRBJ1-4,TRBD1,many,TRBV15,CATSRDGRQGFEKLFF,TGTGCCACCAGCAGAGATGGGAGACAGGGGTTCGAAAAACTGTTTTTT
TRBJ1-4,NA,many,TRBV7-2,CASSPGRTSTNEKLFF,TGTGCCAGCAGCCCCGGGAGGACCTCCACTAATGAAAAACTGTTTTTT
TRBJ2-3,NA,NA,TRBV27,CASQLGPAVSTDTQYF,TGTGCCAGCCAACTCGGCCCCGCAGTTAGCACAGATACGCAGTATTTT